The entry below gives a single T cell receptor beta chain sequence along with its context. Antigen: not known. Among participants with HIV, every one received treatment in the United States. Before they underwent DNA extraction, samples held roughly 0.95-11 million cryopreserved PBMC. There are 13 residues in the CDR3. CDR1 is GTSNPN and CDR2 is SVGIG in the germline V gene (reference sequence). V gave up 1 base and J gave up 5 bases, with 11 bases separating them. The data originate from a study of long-term antiretroviral therapy in people with HIV. Study results and limitations: Increased diversity was seen after ART, yet it remained lower than in transplant donor controls. Specimens of blood were obtained during about 2003 to 2018, possibly under older ART regimens.

This was the immunoSEQ v3.0 assay at survey level. Assay used: immunoSEQ multiplex PCR; TCRdb lists only in-frame clones, some missing. The sample has 34,000 or so clones, approximately 93% seen once; the top ten hold over 3.5%. The sequenced sample was unsorted PBMCs, obtained more than 5 years after starting antiretroviral therapy. The clonotype was recovered from a woman in her forties or fifties with HIV. The V gene is TRBV30, the J gene TRBJ1-2, with D unresolved. The CDR3 reads CAWSATEGYGYTF. The CDR3 nucleotides read TGTGCCTGGAGTGCGACGGAGGGATATGGCTACACCTTC. The entire variable domain, with the rest obtained from reference TRBV30 and TRBJ1-2, is as follows: SQTIHQWPATLVQPVGSPLSLECTVEGTSNPNLYWYRQAAGRGLQLLFYSVGIGQISSEVPQNLSASRPQDRQFILSSKKLLLSDSGFYLCAWSATEGYGYTFGSGTRLTVV.